This T cell receptor (beta chain) appears in the sequencing data of a study of blood T cell repertoires in COVID-19. Generated by immunoSEQ multiplex PCR, the TCRdb table keeps only in-frame clones and is missing some. The sample records about 150,000 clones, roughly 80% being singletons. This receptor was identified in a woman between 55 and 75 years old with acute or convalescent COVID-19. Sequenced input: peripheral blood.

This CDR3 is CAWSVGTPGGYTF. CDR3 sequence (DNA): TGTGCCTGGAGTGTCGGGACACCGGGGGGCTACACCTTC. The chain joins TRBV30 to TRBJ1-2; a possible D gene is TRBD1 (6 bases). Germline V gene data show CDR1 as GTSNPN and CDR2 as SVGIG (reference sequence). Trimming shortened V by 0 bases and J by 8 bases, and 13 bases separated the two germline ends. The CDR3 is made up of 13 amino acids.